Listed here is a single TCR beta chain. Its antigen is unknown. Primers for the PCR totalled 60 Vbeta and 13 Jbeta. Method: immunoSEQ multiplex PCR; TCRdb's copy keeps in-frame clones and lacks some. The profile covers roughly 100,000 clones, with more than 60% appearing a single time and around 2.1% taken by the ten largest. The data are from a study of cytomegalovirus exposure and HLA in healthy donors. Study background: Across some 400 genotyped donors, about 81% landed in the Caucasian-associated ancestry cluster.

CDR1 is LNHDA, CDR2 SQIVND, per germline (reference sequence). The CDR3 runs to 15 residues. The ends were cut back, 3 bases at V and 2 bases at J, with 8 bases in the middle. Whole-study findings and limits: Indistinguishable V segments such as TRBV6-2 and TRBV6-3 were excluded. V- and J-gene trimming in TCR beta was tied to a missense DCLRE1C variant by an analysis performed later.

The clonotype was recovered from a man aged 30-40 years in good health and CMV-seronegative. The rearrangement joins TRBV19 to TRBJ1-6; D ambiguous. The sample comprised PBMCs. The CDR3 sequence is CASSIDTTYNSPLHF. The DNA for the CDR3 is TGTGCCAGTAGTATTGACACCACCTATAATTCACCCCTCCACTTT.